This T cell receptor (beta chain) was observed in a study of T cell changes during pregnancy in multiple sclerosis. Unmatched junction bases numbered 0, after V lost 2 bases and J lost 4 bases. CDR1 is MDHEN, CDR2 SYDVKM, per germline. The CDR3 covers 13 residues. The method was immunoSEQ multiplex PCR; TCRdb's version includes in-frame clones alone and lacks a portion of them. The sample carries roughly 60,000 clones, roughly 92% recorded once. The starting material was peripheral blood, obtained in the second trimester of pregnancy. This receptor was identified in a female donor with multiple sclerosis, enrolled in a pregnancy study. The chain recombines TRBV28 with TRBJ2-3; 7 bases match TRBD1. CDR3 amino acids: CASSLTGADTQYF. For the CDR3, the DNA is TGTGCCAGCAGTTTAACAGGGGCAGATACGCAGTATTTT.